The present T cell receptor (beta chain) was sequenced within a study of siplizumab effects on memory and regulatory T cells. Whole-study findings and limits: Siplizumab produced a significant drop in alloreactive sequences attributable to unstimulated CD4+ memory cells. Mapping to unstimulated subsets was achieved for only a minor fraction of alloreactive clones. Major contributors to the alloresponse seemed to be naive T cells, which also appeared more diverse than memory cells.

With 5 bases clipped from V and 6 bases from J, the junction kept 3 bases outside the gene matches. The CDR3 is 13 amino acids. Per the germline V gene, CDR1 is SEHNR and CDR2 is FQNEAQ (reference sequence). Only in-frame clones appear in the TCRdb table, and some are missing; sequencing was by immunoSEQ multiplex PCR. This table holds roughly 68,000 clones, roughly 80% found once. Comments on this clone: Its specificity is not known.

This sequence originates from a human donor in good health. This rearrangement joins TRBV7-9 to TRBJ2-7, with TRBD1 matching 11 bases. The sample taken for sequencing was memory CD4+ T cells sorted from blood. CDR3 in DNA: TGTGCCAGCAGCCGCGGGACAGGGGGCGAGCAGTACTTC. Protein product: CASSRGTGGEQYF.